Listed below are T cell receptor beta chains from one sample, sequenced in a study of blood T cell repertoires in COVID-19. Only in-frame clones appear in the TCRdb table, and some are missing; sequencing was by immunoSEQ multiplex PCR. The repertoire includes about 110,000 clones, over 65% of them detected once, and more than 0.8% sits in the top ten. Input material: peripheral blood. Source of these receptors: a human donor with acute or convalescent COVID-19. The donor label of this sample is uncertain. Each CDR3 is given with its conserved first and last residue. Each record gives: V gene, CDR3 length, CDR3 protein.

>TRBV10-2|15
CASSELGNSNQPQHF
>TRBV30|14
CAWRLNGGGSPLHF
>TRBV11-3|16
CASSLGASGNTDTQYF
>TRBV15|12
CATRDGQGGSFF
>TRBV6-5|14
CASRRQHMNTEAFF
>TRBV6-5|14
CASTKDRGNSPLHF
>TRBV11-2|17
CASSLRRPGQRNEKLFF
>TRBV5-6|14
CASSLLSGGFGYTF
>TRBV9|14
CASSVEAVNTEAFF
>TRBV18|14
CASSLDRKNSPLHF
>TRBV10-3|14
CAISEPDRETEAFF
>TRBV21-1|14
CASSKGPGHYGYTF
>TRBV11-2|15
CASRPPGTGSSPLHF
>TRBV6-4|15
CASSVDRATNTEAFF
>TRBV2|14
CASSETHWGQPQHF
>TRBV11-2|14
CASSYAGGSEAQYF
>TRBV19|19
CASSIGTGGSHASGNTIYF
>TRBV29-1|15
CSAMGQVASGNTIYF
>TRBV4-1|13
CASSQGPTGELFF
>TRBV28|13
CASSGLGGETQYF
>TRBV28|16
CASSLSFRDTAYEQYF
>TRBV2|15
CASSVSGGSAETQYF
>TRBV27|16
CASSLTTPRQSYEQYF
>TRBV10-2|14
CASRDRVGNSPLHF
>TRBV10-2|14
CASSVPGGNQPQHF
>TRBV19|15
CASSIGGGANSEAFF
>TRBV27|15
CASSLSRVLINGYTF
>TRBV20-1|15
CSASGTRPHTDTQYF
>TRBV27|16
CASSFGGGQGSYGYTF
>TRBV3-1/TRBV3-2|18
CASSQGLLAGGPTDTQYF
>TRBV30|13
CAWSVQGTGELFF
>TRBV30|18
CAWSVPLLRGPPQETQYF